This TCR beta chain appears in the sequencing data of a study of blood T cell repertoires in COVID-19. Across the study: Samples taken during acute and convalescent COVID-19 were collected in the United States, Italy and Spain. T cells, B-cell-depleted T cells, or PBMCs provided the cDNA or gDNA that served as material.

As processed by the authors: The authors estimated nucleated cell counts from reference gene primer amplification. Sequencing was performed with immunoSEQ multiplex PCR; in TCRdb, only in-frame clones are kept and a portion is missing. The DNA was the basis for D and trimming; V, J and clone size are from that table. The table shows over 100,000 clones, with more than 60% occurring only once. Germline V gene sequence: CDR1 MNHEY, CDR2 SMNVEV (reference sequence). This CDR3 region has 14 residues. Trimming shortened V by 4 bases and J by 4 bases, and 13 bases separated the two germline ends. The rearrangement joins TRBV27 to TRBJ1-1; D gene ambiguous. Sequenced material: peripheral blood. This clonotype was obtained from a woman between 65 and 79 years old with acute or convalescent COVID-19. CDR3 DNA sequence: TGTGCCAGCAGTTCCGACCTGGGGAGCACTGAAGCTTTCTTT. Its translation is CASSSDLGSTEAFF.